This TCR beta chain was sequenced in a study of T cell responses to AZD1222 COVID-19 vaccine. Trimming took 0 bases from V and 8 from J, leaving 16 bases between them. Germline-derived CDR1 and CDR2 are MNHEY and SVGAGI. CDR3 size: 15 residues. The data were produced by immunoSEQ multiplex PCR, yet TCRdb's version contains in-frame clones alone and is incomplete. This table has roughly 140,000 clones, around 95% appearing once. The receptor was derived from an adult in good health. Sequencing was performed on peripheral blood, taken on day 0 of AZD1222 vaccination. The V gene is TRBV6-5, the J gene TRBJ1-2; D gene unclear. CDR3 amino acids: CASSYSRDPLRGYTF. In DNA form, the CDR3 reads TGTGCCAGCAGTTACTCGAGGGATCCCCTAAGGGGCTACACCTTC.